Following are 21 T cell receptor beta chains from one sample sequenced in a study of shared clonotypes between healthy human individuals. Produced via immunoSEQ multiplex PCR; TCRdb's table is partial and in-frame only. This table holds more than 2,000,000 clones, 85% to 95% found once. The source material was naive CD4+ T cells sorted from blood. The subset was: CD45RA+ positively selected. Receptors were obtained from a man between 18 and 29 years old in good health.

This chain uses TRBV5-1 with TRBJ2-1; either TRBD1 or TRBD2 may fit D (5 bases each). From germline, CDR1 is SGHRS and CDR2 YFSETQ. Trimming took off 0 bases at V and 7 bases at J, with 14 bases between the two ends. The CDR3 is made up of 15 amino acids. CDR3 loop: CASSLEGPDYNEQFF. The CDR3 DNA reads as TGCGCCAGCAGCTTGGAGGGACCCGATTATAATGAGCAGTTCTTC.

The chain employs TRBV7-9 and TRBJ2-7, with a tentative D call TRBD1 (5 bases). Looked up from germline, CDR1 is SEHNR and CDR2 is FQNEAQ (reference sequence). This CDR3 comprises 16 residues. V was clipped by 6 bases and J by 5 bases, with 23 bases between them. The CDR3 DNA sequence: TGTGCCAGCAGTCCACAGGCCCTATCGAACGGACACGAGCAGTACTTC. It codes for CASSPQALSNGHEQYF.

The V gene is TRBV10-1, the J gene TRBJ1-6, with D perhaps matching TRBD1 (5 bases). The CDR3 has 12 residues. The V end was cut by 6 bases, the J end by 10 bases, with 10 bases between. Germline CDR1 and CDR2: WNHNN and SYGVQD (reference sequence). The CDR3 protein is CASSERGSPLHF. As DNA, the CDR3 is TGCGCCAGCAGCGAACGGGGGTCACCCCTCCACTTT.

V gene TRBV4-3 combines with J gene TRBJ2-1; 9 nucleotides line up with TRBD1. Germline-derived CDR1 and CDR2 are LGHNA and YSLEER. Trimming took 4 bases from V and 2 from J; bases not matched to a gene: 12. The CDR3 runs to 18 residues. Here the CDR3 DNA reads TGCGCCAGCAGCCGGCATTTACAGGGGGCGGGACCCTACAATGAGCAGTTCTTC. Protein: CASSRHLQGAGPYNEQFF.

This chain uses TRBV19 with TRBJ2-1; 9 bases are shared with TRBD1. Germline V gene sequence: CDR1 LNHDA, CDR2 SQIVND (reference sequence). The CDR3 extends over 16 amino acids. J gave up 0 bases and V 5 bases, and 5 bases lay outside the gene matches. The CDR3 region is CASSPTGGFSYNEQFF. The CDR3 DNA sequence: TGTGCCAGTAGTCCTACAGGGGGCTTCTCCTACAATGAGCAGTTCTTC.

The chain has TRBV11-2 and TRBJ2-1; D remains ambiguous. Trimming left V 0 bases short and J 12 bases short, with 15 bases between. Per germline, CDR1 SGHAT and CDR2 FQNNGV. The CDR3 extends over 14 amino acids. Written as DNA, the CDR3 is TGTGCCAGCAGCTTAGATATGAACGGCCTTGGGCAGTTCTTC. Protein: CASSLDMNGLGQFF.

V and J are TRBV6-6 and TRBJ2-5; D may be TRBD1 (6 bases). This CDR3 has 15 residues. Germline V lookup: CDR1 MNHNY, CDR2 SVGAGI (reference sequence). V lost 6 bases and J 3 bases, leaving 17 bases between the germline ends. The CDR3 sequence: CASRQGRGWKETQYF. The CDR3 nucleotides read TGTGCCAGCAGACAGGGACGAGGCTGGAAAGAGACCCAGTACTTC.

This chain joins TRBV5-1 and TRBJ2-7; 9 positions agree with TRBD2. CDR1 SGHRS and CDR2 YFSETQ come from the germline V gene. This CDR3 is 15 amino acids long. V dropped 2 bases and J dropped 1; count of bases not matched to a gene: 4. CDR3 sequence reads: CASSLKTSGSYEQYF. The CDR3 coding sequence is TGCGCCAGCAGCTTAAAGACTAGCGGTTCCTACGAGCAGTACTTC.

This sequence joins TRBV6-1 and TRBJ1-3; D gene uncertain. CDR1 and CDR2 (germline): MNHNS, SASEGT. The CDR3 is made up of 14 amino acids. Trimming removed 3 bases at V and 4 bases at J, with 10 bases between. As DNA, the CDR3 is TGTGCCAGCAGTGATGCTGACCGAGGAAACACCATATATTTT. Translation gives CASSDADRGNTIYF.

The chain uses TRBV30 and TRBJ2-7, with D perhaps being TRBD1 or TRBD2 (5 bases each). Trimming removed 3 bases at V and 3 bases at J, with 15 bases between. The CDR3 sequence is 14 residues long. Germline V lookup: CDR1 GTSNPN, CDR2 SVGIG (reference sequence). DNA for the CDR3: TGTGCCTGGAGGGGCCAGGGAGTCCTCTACGAGCAGTACTTC. Its translation: CAWRGQGVLYEQYF.

The chain employs TRBV6-5 and TRBJ1-6; D may be TRBD1 (5 bases). There are 14 residues in the CDR3. Trimming pared 6 bases from V and 7 bases from J, leaving 13 bases between. Per the germline V gene, CDR1 is MNHEY and CDR2 is SVGAGI. CDR3 sequence: CASSLGQKNSPLHF. The CDR3 nucleotides read TGTGCCAGCAGCCTAGGACAAAAAAATTCACCCCTCCACTTT.

The chain links TRBV5-8 to TRBJ2-3; D ambiguous. The CDR3 consists of 14 residues. The germline CDR1 and CDR2 sequences are SGHTS and YDEGEE. V was shortened by 0 bases and J by 0 bases, with 5 bases between the two germline ends. The CDR3 DNA reads as TGTGCCAGCAGCTTGGGGGTTAGCACAGATACGCAGTATTTT. Its protein is CASSLGVSTDTQYF.

This sequence joins TRBV5-4 and TRBJ1-2; D is perhaps TRBD1 (5 bases). The CDR3 length is 15 residues. V was pared by 0 bases and J by 4 bases, with 13 bases between. The germline gives CDR1 SGHNT, CDR2 YYREEE (reference sequence). The DNA for the CDR3 is TGTGCCAGCAGCTTGGCCAATAAAGGGACCTATGGCTACACCTTC. Its translation is CASSLANKGTYGYTF. Drawing the rest from reference TRBV5-4 and TRBJ1-2, the complete variable domain is ETGVTQSPTHLIKTRGQQVTLRCSSQSGHNTVSWYQQALGQGPQFIFQYYREEENGRGNFPPRFSGLQFPNYSSELNVNALELDDSALYLCASSLANKGTYGYTFGSGTRLTVV.

CDR3: CASSIGGSYNEQFF. In DNA, the CDR3 is TGTGCCAGCTCCATTGGCGGGAGCTACAATGAGCAGTTCTTC. The chain has TRBV28 and TRBJ2-1; 7 bases are shared with TRBD2. The CDR3 has 14 amino acids. Germline V gene data show CDR1 as MDHEN and CDR2 as SYDVKM. The ends lost 8 bases at V and 3 bases at J; junction bases unmatched: 7.

This chain joins TRBV28 and TRBJ1-5, with D hard to call. The CDR3 extends over 14 amino acids. Germline CDR1 and CDR2: MDHEN and SYDVKM. V dropped 8 bases and J dropped 2 bases, with 13 bases sitting between them. The CDR3 DNA follows: TGTGCCAGCCGTATTGCAGGAGGCAATCAGCCCCAGCATTTT. This gives the protein CASRIAGGNQPQHF.

The CDR3 coding sequence is TGTGCCAGCAGCCGAACCGGGGAGACCACCGGGGAGCTGTTTTTT. It encodes CASSRTGETTGELFF. V and J are TRBV11-3 and TRBJ2-2; a possible D gene is TRBD2 (5 bases). Germline CDR1 reads SGHNT; CDR2 reads YENEEA. V lost 5 bases, J lost 4 bases, and 14 bases lay in between. CDR3 length: 15 amino acids.

The chain joins TRBV5-1 to TRBJ2-5; D uncertain. The CDR3 is 13 residues long. Per germline, CDR1 SGHRS and CDR2 YFSETQ. Trimming took off 4 bases at V and 8 bases at J, with 15 bases between the two ends. CDR3 protein: CASSAQDRNTQYF. The CDR3 nucleotides are TGCGCCAGCAGCGCCCAGGATCGTAACACCCAGTACTTC.

The V call is TRBV30, the J call TRBJ1-2; D possibly corresponds to TRBD1 (5 bases). The CDR3 is made up of 13 amino acids. Germline lookup yields CDR1 GTSNPN and CDR2 SVGIG (reference sequence). Trimming shortened V by 0 bases and J by 7 bases, and 12 bases separated the two germline ends. The CDR3, as DNA: TGTGCCTGGAGTGTACCAGGGTCTACTGGCTACACCTTC. Protein sequence: CAWSVPGSTGYTF.

The chain joins TRBV21-1 to TRBJ2-7; the table assigns TRBD2, which was not confirmed against the DNA. TRBV21-1 is marked as a pseudogene. This CDR3 comprises 16 residues. CDR3 region: CASSNSKSLAFHEQYF. The CDR3 DNA sequence: TGTGCCAGCAGCAATTCGAAGTCACTAGCTTTCCACGAGCAGTACTTC.

The genes are TRBV19 and TRBJ2-1, with a tentative D call TRBD2 (6 bases). V gave up 1 base and J gave up 0 bases, with 7 bases separating them. Germline assignment: CDR1 LNHDA and CDR2 SQIVND (reference sequence). This CDR3 contains 15 residues. In DNA, the CDR3 is TGTGCCAGTAGTATAGGGGGGGTCTCCTACAATGAGCAGTTCTTC. This codes for CASSIGGVSYNEQFF.

This chain connects TRBV10-3 to TRBJ2-1, with 8 bases aligning to TRBD1. CDR3 length: 15 amino acids. Per the germline V gene, CDR1 is ENHRY and CDR2 is SYGVKD. The V gene end was trimmed by 6 bases and the J gene end by 8 bases; junction bases not matched to a gene: 12. The CDR3 nucleotides read TGTGCCATCAGCGCACCGGGACAGGCCTCCTATGAGCAGTTCTTC. It is translated as CAISAPGQASYEQFF.